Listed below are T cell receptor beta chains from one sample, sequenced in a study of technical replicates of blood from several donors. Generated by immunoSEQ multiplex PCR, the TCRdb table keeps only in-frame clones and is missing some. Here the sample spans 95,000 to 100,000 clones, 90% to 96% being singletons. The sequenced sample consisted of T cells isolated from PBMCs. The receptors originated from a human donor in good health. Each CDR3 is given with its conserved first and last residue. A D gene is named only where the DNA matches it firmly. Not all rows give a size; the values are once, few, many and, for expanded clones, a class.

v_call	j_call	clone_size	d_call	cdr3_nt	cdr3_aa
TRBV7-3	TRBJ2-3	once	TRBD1	TGTGCCAGCAGCCCCACAGGGGCCCCAGATACGCAGTATTTT	CASSPTGAPDTQYF
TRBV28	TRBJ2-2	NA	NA	TGTGCGCATAAAAAGGGGCTCCCCCCGGGGGAGCTGTTTTTT	CAHKKGLPPGELFF
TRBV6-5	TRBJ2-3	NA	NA	TGTGCCAGCAGTTATACTAGCACAGATACGCAGTATTTT	CASSYTSTDTQYF
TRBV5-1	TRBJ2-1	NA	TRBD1	TGCGCCAGCAGCTTTACAGGGGGATCCTACAATGAGCAGTTCTTC	CASSFTGGSYNEQFF
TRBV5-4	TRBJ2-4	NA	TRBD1	TGTGCCAGCAGCTTGGTTCAGGGGGCGATGGACATTCAGTACTTC	CASSLVQGAMDIQYF
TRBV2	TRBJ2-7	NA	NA	TGTGCCAGCAGTCCAGGGGAGGGCGAGCAGTACTTC	CASSPGEGEQYF
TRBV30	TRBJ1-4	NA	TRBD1	TGTGCCTGGAGGGCGCCGGGACAGGGGAACGGCGAAAAACTGTTTTTT	CAWRAPGQGNGEKLFF
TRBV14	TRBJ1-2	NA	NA	TGTGCCAGCAGCCCCCTCCTCCTGGACAGTTATGGCTACACCTTC	CASSPLLLDSYGYTF
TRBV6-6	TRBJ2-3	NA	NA	TGTGCCAGCAGTTCACTAGCTATTGGCACAGATACGCAGTATTTT	CASSSLAIGTDTQYF
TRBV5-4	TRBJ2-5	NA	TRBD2	TGTGCCAGCACCCAAGCGGGACTAGCGGGGGTGTTGCAGTACTTC	CASTQAGLAGVLQYF
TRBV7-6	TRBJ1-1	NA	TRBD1	TGTGCCAGCTTACAGGGGGCGGGGGCTGAAGCTTTCTTT	CASLQGAGAEAFF
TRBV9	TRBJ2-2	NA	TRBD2	TGTGCCAGCAGCCCACTAGCGGGAGGGCCCGGGGAGCTGTTTTTT	CASSPLAGGPGELFF
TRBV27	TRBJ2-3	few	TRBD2	TGTGCCAGCAGTCCCTATAGCGGGAGAGGCCCAGATACGCAGTATTTT	CASSPYSGRGPDTQYF
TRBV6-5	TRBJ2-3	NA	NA	TGTGCCAGCAGTTACTCTTTAGCGCCAGATACGCAGTATTTT	CASSYSLAPDTQYF
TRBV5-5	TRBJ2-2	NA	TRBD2	TGTGCCAGCAACCTCCTAGCGGGAGGGGTCGGGGAGCTGTTTTTT	CASNLLAGGVGELFF
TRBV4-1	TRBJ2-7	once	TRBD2	TGCGCCAGCAGCCAAGATCGGCGGGGGGGCCCTAACGAGCAGTACTTC	CASSQDRRGGPNEQYF